Here is one T cell receptor beta chain with its context. Its antigen is unknown. Profiling relied on immunoSEQ multiplex PCR, and the TCRdb table lists in-frame clones only, not all of them. The table has over 60,000 clones, about 98% seen once; the top ten hold approximately 0.56%. Thawed PBMCs were FACS-sorted into unstimulated CD4+CD25+CD127- regulatory T cells, CD4+CD25- non-regulatory cells, CD4 and CD8 cells. This sample was included in a study of Tregs in tolerant kidney transplant recipients. General observations from the study: This study did not directly address biological reproducibility. For some patients, primers changed over time, blocking nucleotide-level comparison.

The sample was CD4+ T cells from blood, taken before the transplant. This TCR derives from a human donor who received a combined kidney and bone marrow transplant.

CDR3 coding DNA: TGTGCCAGCAGATCGACAGCGAACACCGGGGAGCTGTTTTTT. Its translation is CASRSTANTGELFF. V and J are TRBV2 and TRBJ2-2, with D possibly matching TRBD1 (5 bases). CDR1 SNHLY and CDR2 FYNNEI come from the germline V gene. V was shortened by 6 bases and J by 0 bases, with 8 bases between the two germline ends. The CDR3 has 14 residues. The entire variable domain, with the rest obtained from reference TRBV2 and TRBJ2-2, is as follows: EPEVTQTPSHQVTQMGQEVILRCVPISNHLYFYWYRQILGQKVEFLVSFYNNEISEKSEIFDDQFSVERPDGSNFTLKIRSTKLEDSAMYFCASRSTANTGELFFGEGSRLTVL.